These 12 T cell receptor beta chains were all obtained from the same sample, sequenced in a study of blood T cell repertoires in COVID-19. The table came from immunoSEQ multiplex PCR; TCRdb's copy has only in-frame clones and leaves some out. Counted here are under 300,000 clones, 84% occurring once; the ten biggest clones make up approximately 1.5%. The sequenced sample consisted of peripheral blood. The receptors come from a woman aged 40 to 50 who had recovered from COVID-19.

The genes are TRBV28 and TRBJ2-2; 10 bases map to TRBD2. Germline lookup yields CDR1 MDHEN and CDR2 SYDVKM. The CDR3 runs to 14 residues. V lost 10 bases and J lost 4; bases outside the gene matches: 6. CDR3 coding DNA: TGTGCCACCGAGGGACTAGCGCCCACCGGGGAGCTGTTTTTT. Translation: CATEGLAPTGELFF.

The chain recombines TRBV5-1 with TRBJ2-1; D is possibly TRBD1 (6 bases). Germline V gene lookup returns CDR1 SGHRS and CDR2 YFSETQ. Trimming took off 4 bases at V and 3 bases at J, with 14 bases between the two ends. This CDR3 spans 15 amino acids. The DNA of the CDR3 is TGCGCCAGCAGCCAATGGGACAACCTCTACAATGAGCAGTTCTTC. This sequence encodes CASSQWDNLYNEQFF.

The genes are TRBV7-9 and TRBJ2-7; D may be TRBD1 (7 bases). This CDR3 contains 16 residues. Trimming stripped 5 bases from V and 5 bases from J, with 22 bases between. The germline V gene has CDR1 SEHNR and CDR2 FQNEAQ (reference sequence). The CDR3 reads CASSPATWAGGHEQYF. The CDR3 DNA follows: TGTGCCAGCAGCCCTGCGACGTGGGCAGGGGGGCACGAGCAGTACTTC.

This clone occurred a few times. The V and J genes are TRBV5-1 and TRBJ2-7, with D maybe TRBD1 (5 bases). CDR1 is SGHRS and CDR2 is YFSETQ in the germline V gene. The CDR3 is 15 amino acids. Between the trimmed V and J ends, which lost 1 base and 3 bases, there was a span of 14 bases. The chain's CDR3 is CASSLLQGVSYEQYF. The DNA of the CDR3 is TGCGCCAGCAGCTTGCTTCAGGGTGTAAGCTACGAGCAGTACTTC. The full variable domain, rest sourced from reference TRBV5-1 and TRBJ2-7, is KAGVTQTPRYLIKTRGQQVTLSCSPISGHRSVSWYQQTPGQGLQFLFEYFSETQRNKGNFPGRFSGRQFSNSRSEMNVSTLELGDSALYLCASSLLQGVSYEQYFGPGTRLTVT.

The chain carries TRBV28 and TRBJ1-4, with a possible D match to TRBD1 (5 bases). From germline, CDR1 is MDHEN and CDR2 SYDVKM. This CDR3 has 17 residues. Trimming stripped 6 bases from V and 4 bases from J, with 21 bases between. The CDR3: CASSTPFIRGSNEKLFF. The CDR3 DNA sequence: TGTGCCAGCAGCACCCCCTTTATACGGGGGAGTAATGAAAAACTGTTTTTT.

This chain connects TRBV12-3 or TRBV12-4 to TRBJ2-3, with 8 bases identical to TRBD1. After removal of 6 bases from V and 5 bases from J, the junction contained 4 bases not matched to a gene. This CDR3 spans 13 amino acids. In nucleotides, the CDR3 is TGTGCCAGCAGCAACACAGGGGGAGATACGCAGTATTTT. It specifies CASSNTGGDTQYF.

The chain links TRBV6-2 or TRBV6-3 to TRBJ1-1, with D perhaps matching TRBD1 (6 bases). CDR1 and CDR2 from the germline V gene are MNHEY and SVGEGT. Trimming cost V 4 bases and J 0 bases, with 9 bases left between them. The CDR3 is made up of 14 amino acids. CDR3 in amino acids: CASSSRGMNTEAFF. For the CDR3, the DNA is TGTGCCAGCAGTTCCAGGGGCATGAACACTGAAGCTTTCTTT.

The chain carries TRBV7-2 and TRBJ1-6; 9 nucleotides match TRBD1. Germline lookup yields CDR1 SGHTA and CDR2 FQGNSA. The CDR3 loop spans 16 amino acids. After removal of 2 bases from V and 6 bases from J, the junction contained 5 bases not matched to a gene. DNA of the CDR3: TGTGCCAGCAGCTTATTAGGGACAGGGCCTAATTCACCCCTCCACTTT. The encoded protein is CASSLLGTGPNSPLHF.

This clone was recorded once. The chain's CDR3 is CASSPPGFGYTF. CDR3 nucleotide sequence: TGTGCCAGCAGCCCCCCCGGGTTTGGCTACACCTTC. The chain carries TRBV28 and TRBJ1-2; D unresolved. The V gene lost 6 bases and the J gene lost 7 bases, with 12 bases spanning the gap. CDR3 size: 12 residues. The germline CDR1 and CDR2 sequences are MDHEN and SYDVKM.

This rearrangement joins TRBV24-1 to TRBJ1-2, with 8 positions matching TRBD1. This CDR3 is built from 13 residues. Germline CDR1 KGHDR, CDR2 SFDVKD. With 3 bases clipped from V and 5 bases from J, the junction kept 1 base outside the gene matches. CDR3 nucleotide sequence: TGTGCCACCAGTGATGACAGGGGATATGGCTACACCTTC. Its protein product is CATSDDRGYGYTF.

V gene TRBV27 combines with J gene TRBJ2-1, with 9 bases fitting TRBD1. The CDR3 length is 15 residues. Losses at the gene ends were 2 bases for V and 5 bases for J; bases not matched to a gene: 4. CDR1 is MNHEY, CDR2 SMNVEV, per germline (reference sequence). Here the CDR3 DNA reads TGTGCCAGCAGTTTACTACAGGGGGCAAACAATGAGCAGTTCTTC. It specifies CASSLLQGANNEQFF.

The chain combines TRBV3-1 (or the pseudogene TRBV3-2) with TRBJ1-2; possible D gene TRBD1, 5 bases. This CDR3 comprises 14 residues. Trimming stripped 0 bases from V and 0 bases from J, with 5 bases between. Germline V gene data show CDR1 as LGHDT and CDR2 as YNNKEL (reference sequence). Here the CDR3 reads CASSQEGANYGYTF. CDR3 sequence (DNA): TGTGCCAGCAGCCAAGAAGGGGCTAACTATGGCTACACCTTC.